A single sample gave rise to the 16 T cell receptor beta chains below, sequenced in a study of cytomegalovirus exposure and HLA in healthy donors. Primers for the PCR totalled 60 Vbeta and 13 Jbeta. Measured with immunoSEQ multiplex PCR; TCRdb has only the in-frame clones, and not every one. Among roughly 220,000 clones listed, more than 65% were seen once. Sequencing was carried out using PBMCs. The receptors come from a woman younger than 45 in good health and CMV-seronegative.

The chain uses TRBV6-1 and TRBJ2-5, with 9 bases identical to TRBD1. With V trimmed by 6 bases and J by 1 base, 6 bases remained unmatched. Per germline, CDR1 MNHNS and CDR2 SASEGT. The length of the CDR3 is 15 residues. The CDR3 here is CASSDATGGQETQYF. CDR3 in DNA: TGTGCCAGCAGCGATGCGACAGGGGGCCAAGAGACCCAGTACTTC.

In its sample, this clone was seen a few times. The rearrangement joins TRBV29-1 to TRBJ2-2, with 10 bases aligning to TRBD1. The CDR3 totals 14 residues. V lost 6 bases to trimming and J lost 5 bases; unmatched junction nucleotides: 6. Germline V lookup: CDR1 SQVTM, CDR2 ANQGSEA. DNA of the CDR3: TGCAGCGTCCGACAGGGGGCCTGGACCGGGGAGCTGTTTTTT. Amino acids: CSVRQGAWTGELFF.

The rearrangement uses TRBV15 and TRBJ2-3; perhaps TRBD1 as D (6 bases). The CDR3 consists of 17 residues. The germline CDR1 and CDR2 sequences are LNHNV and YYDKDF (reference sequence). V was shortened by 1 base and J by 3 bases, with 17 bases between the two germline ends. The CDR3 loop is CATSRGQEQGLTDTQYF. As DNA, the CDR3 is TGTGCCACCAGCAGAGGCCAAGAACAGGGTCTAACAGATACGCAGTATTTT.

The rearrangement joins TRBV15 to TRBJ2-2; D may be TRBD2 (5 bases). This CDR3 spans 13 amino acids. The germline V and J ends were trimmed by 4 bases and 8 bases, with 11 bases remaining between them. The germline V gene encodes CDR1 LNHNV and CDR2 YYDKDF (reference sequence). CDR3 loop: CATSMEVQGELFF. CDR3 DNA: TGTGCCACCAGCATGGAGGTACAGGGGGAGCTGTTTTTT.

Turning to this clone: This same CDR3 is encoded by further DNA sequences in the sample. The V and J genes are TRBV6-5 and TRBJ2-7; 7 bases match TRBD1. This CDR3 has 15 amino acids. Trimming at V came to 6 bases and at J to 3 bases, leaving 11 bases not matched to a gene. The germline gives CDR1 MNHEY, CDR2 SVGAGI. The CDR3: CASSYMRQGGYEQYF. In DNA form, the CDR3 reads TGTGCCAGCAGCTATATGAGACAGGGCGGCTACGAGCAGTACTTC.

The chain uses TRBV7-8 and TRBJ1-1, with D unresolved. CDR1 and CDR2 from the germline V gene are SGHVS and FQNEAQ. This CDR3 is built from 18 residues. The germline V and J ends were trimmed by 5 bases and 0 bases, with 22 bases remaining between them. The CDR3 region is CASSDMPETYPVNTEAFF. The CDR3 bases are TGTGCCAGCAGCGACATGCCAGAAACCTACCCCGTGAACACTGAAGCTTTCTTT. The variable domain in full, with the rest retrieved from reference TRBV7-8 and TRBJ1-1, is GAGVSQSPRYKVAKRGQDVALRCDPISGHVSLFWYQQALGQGPEFLTYFQNEAQLDKSGLPSDRFFAERPEGSVSTLKIQRTQQEDSAVYLCASSDMPETYPVNTEAFFGQGTRLTVV.

The chain recombines TRBV23-1 with TRBJ2-1, with D hard to call. TRBV23-1 is designated an ORF whose function remains uncertain. The CDR3 loop spans 12 amino acids. V was shortened by 0 bases and J by 7 bases, with 4 bases between the two germline ends. CDR3 amino acids: CASSQSLNEQFF. CDR3 nucleotide sequence: TGCGCCAGCAGTCAATCTCTAAATGAGCAGTTCTTC.

V gene TRBV6-5 combines with J gene TRBJ1-1; D is uncertain. The CDR3 is 14 residues long. The germline V gene has CDR1 MNHEY and CDR2 SVGAGI. Trimming stripped 6 bases from V and 0 bases from J, with 11 bases between. This CDR3 reads CASSPPQMNTEAFF. In DNA, the CDR3 is TGTGCCAGCAGCCCTCCTCAGATGAACACTGAAGCTTTCTTT.

The chain recombines TRBV25-1 with TRBJ2-1; D perhaps matches TRBD2 (5 bases). This CDR3 contains 13 residues. CDR1 is MGHDK and CDR2 is SYGVNS in the germline V gene. Trimming stripped 3 bases from V and 5 bases from J, with 8 bases between. CDR3: CASSEGRDNEQFF. The CDR3, as DNA: TGTGCCAGCAGTGAGGGGAGAGACAATGAGCAGTTCTTC.

CDR3 region: CASSDPREYGSGAFF. The CDR3 nucleotides read TGTGCCAGCAGTGACCCCCGGGAGTATGGGTCTGGGGCTTTCTTT. The chain combines TRBV25-1 with TRBJ1-1; no definite D call. Deletions cut 3 bases from V and 11 bases from J, with 22 bases between. The germline CDR1 and CDR2 sequences are MGHDK and SYGVNS. This CDR3 is built from 15 residues.

The CDR3 protein is CSVETENTGELFF. The CDR3 coding sequence is TGCAGCGTTGAAACTGAGAACACCGGGGAGCTGTTTTTT. The chain couples TRBV29-1 to TRBJ2-2; D is undetermined. This CDR3 has 13 residues. Trimming removed 2 bases at V and 1 base at J, with 5 bases between. Germline V CDR1 and CDR2: SQVTM, ANQGSEA.

In this sample, this clone turned up a few times. V is TRBV9 and J is TRBJ2-3; 12 bases line up with TRBD2. The J segment lost 5 bases and the V segment lost 4 bases, leaving 8 bases of the junction unmatched. The CDR3 totals 16 residues. Germline CDR1 SGDLS, CDR2 YYNGEE. CDR3 region: CASSTRTSGTLDTQYF. The CDR3, as DNA: TGTGCCAGCAGCACTCGGACTAGCGGGACCCTAGATACGCAGTATTTT.

The V gene is TRBV4-1, the J gene TRBJ2-2; 7 positions match TRBD2. The CDR3 is 17 residues long. From germline, CDR1 is MGHRA and CDR2 YSYEKL. V was pared by 1 base and J by 6 bases, with 11 bases of the junction left unmatched. This CDR3 is CASSQARGGSHAGELFF. The CDR3 coding sequence is TGCGCCAGCAGCCAAGCGAGGGGCGGGAGCCACGCCGGGGAGCTGTTTTTT.

The J gene is TRBJ2-7, the V gene TRBV29-1, with D perhaps TRBD1 (7 bases). The CDR3 loop spans 12 amino acids. Germline CDR1 SQVTM, CDR2 ANQGSEA. Trimming cost V 6 bases and J 1 base, with 10 bases left between them. CDR3 in DNA: TGCAGCGTGCGGGACAGTTCCTACGAGCAGTACTTC. Protein product: CSVRDSSYEQYF.

The rearrangement joins TRBV25-1 to TRBJ2-3, with TRBD2 identical over 12 bases. CDR3 size: 16 residues. Germline V CDR1 and CDR2: MGHDK, SYGVNS. Germline trimming cut 4 bases from V and 4 bases from J; bases unmatched to any gene: 6. The DNA of the CDR3 is TGTGCCAGCAGTGCTTTGACTAGCGGGAGATCAGATACGCAGTATTTT. Residues: CASSALTSGRSDTQYF.

The rearrangement joins TRBV5-1 to TRBJ2-7, with D possibly matching TRBD1 (6 bases). Trimming removed 3 bases at V and 5 bases at J, with 18 bases between. The CDR3 sequence is 15 residues long. Per the germline V gene, CDR1 is SGHRS and CDR2 is YFSETQ. CDR3 DNA sequence: TGCGCCAGCAGCTGGACCGGGACAACACCGGACGAGCAGTACTTC. It codes for CASSWTGTTPDEQYF.